These T cell receptor beta chains were read from a single sample in a study of blood T cell repertoires in COVID-19. Using immunoSEQ multiplex PCR, the repertoire was profiled, and TCRdb retains in-frame clones only, with some absent. The sample shows 250,000 to 300,000 clones, roughly nine tenths of them seen only once. Sequencing input: peripheral blood. The source is a man younger than 35 with active or convalescent COVID-19. Each CDR3 is given with its conserved first and last residue. A D gene is named only where the DNA matches it firmly. Size is stated for part of the rows, as once, few or many counts, or as a class when the clone is expanded.

clone_size,v_call,j_call,d_call,cdr3_nt,cdr3_aa
-,TRBV2,TRBJ2-7,-,TGTGCCAGCAGAGGACAGACCTACGAGCAGTACTTC,CASRGQTYEQYF
-,TRBV6-5,TRBJ1-2,TRBD1,TGTGCCAGCAGATATACAGGGGGCGCGGATTATGGCTACACCTTC,CASRYTGGADYGYTF
-,TRBV2,TRBJ2-2,TRBD2,TGTGCCTGGGGAGGGTATAGCGGGGAGCTGTTTTTT,CAWGGYSGELFF
-,TRBV2,TRBJ2-1,-,TGTGCCAGCTCTCTTAGAGGGAGCTCCTACAATGAGCAGTTCTTC,CASSLRGSSYNEQFF
-,TRBV3-1/TRBV3-2,TRBJ2-1,TRBD2,TGTGCCAGCAGCCAAGATCCTAGCGGGGCTCACAATGAGCAGTTCTTC,CASSQDPSGAHNEQFF
-,TRBV3-1/TRBV3-2,TRBJ1-5,-,TGTGCCAGCAGCCAAGACCGTCAGCCCCAGCATTTT,CASSQDRQPQHF
many,TRBV11-3,TRBJ1-1,TRBD1,TGTGCCAGCAGAATTACAGGGGGAGCGGAAGCTTTCTTT,CASRITGGAEAFF
once,TRBV6-2/TRBV6-3,TRBJ2-1,TRBD2,TGTGCCAGCAGTCGCTCCGGGACTAGCCCTTACAATGAGCAGTTCTTC,CASSRSGTSPYNEQFF
-,TRBV14,TRBJ2-5,TRBD1,TGTGCCAGCAGCCCGGAGACAGGGTACGAGACCCAGTACTTC,CASSPETGYETQYF
-,TRBV11-2,TRBJ2-4,TRBD1,TGTGCCAGCAGCTTAGATCCTGGGGACAGGAGAACCAAAAACATTCAGTACTTC,CASSLDPGDRRTKNIQYF
-,TRBV2,TRBJ2-7,TRBD1,TGTGCCAGCAGTGGGACAGGGGCGTACGAGCAGTACTTC,CASSGTGAYEQYF
-,TRBV4-1,TRBJ2-5,-,TGCGCCAGCAGCCAAGGGTTGTCAGGGGCAACCTTCCAAGAGACCCAGTACTTC,CASSQGLSGATFQETQYF
-,TRBV23-1,TRBJ2-5,TRBD2,TGCGCCAGCAGTCGGGAGGGCGGAGAGACCCAGTACTTC,CASSREGGETQYF
once,TRBV9,TRBJ2-2,TRBD2,TGTGCCAGCAGCCCCCGGGGGGGGGCGGGCGGGGAGCTGTTTTTT,CASSPRGGAGGELFF
-,TRBV14,TRBJ1-3,-,TGTGCCAGCAGCCAAGCCGCTGGAAACACCATATATTTT,CASSQAAGNTIYF
-,TRBV6-5,TRBJ2-7,TRBD2,TGTGCCAGCAGTCCCTCCGGGACTAGCCTGAACGAGCAGTACTTC,CASSPSGTSLNEQYF
-,TRBV19,TRBJ1-1,-,TGTGCCAGTAGTATAGATCTGTTCAGAGGCGAAGCTTTCTTT,CASSIDLFRGEAFF
-,TRBV2,TRBJ2-5,-,TGTGCCAGCAGGGAGCGGGCGAGGGAGACCCAGTACTTC,CASRERARETQYF
-,TRBV11-3,TRBJ1-6,-,TGTGCCAGCAGTTCTATGGGAGATTATAATTCACCCCTCCACTTT,CASSSMGDYNSPLHF
-,TRBV5-1,TRBJ2-5,-,TGCGCCAGCAGCTTGGTACCAGCGATGCCCCAAGAGACCCAGTACTTC,CASSLVPAMPQETQYF
once,TRBV3-1/TRBV3-2,TRBJ2-5,TRBD2,TGTGCCAGCGGAACACCGGGGGGGTACCAAGAGACCCAGTACTTC,CASGTPGGYQETQYF
-,TRBV13,TRBJ2-7,TRBD2,TGTGCCAGCAGCCTTACTAGGGGAGGGGAGCAGTACTTC,CASSLTRGGEQYF